The clone carrying this TCR beta chain has just one count. The data are from a study of T cell changes during pregnancy in multiple sclerosis. J was trimmed by 7 bases and V by 9 bases; bases with no gene match: 8. CDR1 and CDR2 (germline): MNHNY, SVGAGI (reference sequence). The CDR3 sequence is 14 residues long. TCRdb's table, derived via immunoSEQ multiplex PCR, lists solely in-frame clones and lacks some. The sample lists approximately 24,000 clones, around 86% occurring once. The rearrangement links TRBV6-6 to TRBJ2-1; TRBD2 matches at 11 bases. This clonotype originated in a female donor in good health, enrolled as a control in a pregnancy study. This specimen consisted of CD4+ T cells from peripheral blood mononuclear cells, obtained in the second trimester of pregnancy. The CDR3 region is CASTGLAGGNEQFF. CDR3 coding DNA: TGTGCCAGTACAGGGCTAGCGGGAGGTAATGAGCAGTTCTTC.